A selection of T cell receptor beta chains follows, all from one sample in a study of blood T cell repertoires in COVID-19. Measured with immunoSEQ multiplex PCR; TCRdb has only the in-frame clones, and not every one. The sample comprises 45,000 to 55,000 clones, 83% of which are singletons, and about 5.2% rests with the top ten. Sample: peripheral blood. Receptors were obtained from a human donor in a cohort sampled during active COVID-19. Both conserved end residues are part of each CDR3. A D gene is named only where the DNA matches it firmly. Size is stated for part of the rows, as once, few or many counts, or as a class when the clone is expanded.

CASSLQGPGQPQHF	TGTGCCAGCAGTTTACAGGGGCCGGGTCAGCCCCAGCATTTT	TRBD1	TRBV2	.	TRBJ1-5
CAISQRRQGATGELFF	TGTGCCATTTCACAACGTCGGCAGGGGGCTACCGGGGAGCTGTTTTTT	TRBD1	TRBV7-3	.	TRBJ2-2
CASSPGVLTGELFF	TGCGCCAGCAGCCCGGGGGTTCTCACCGGGGAGCTGTTTTTT	.	TRBV5-1	once	TRBJ2-2
CASSATGGYEQFF	TGTGCCAGCAGTGCAACAGGGGGCTATGAGCAGTTCTTC	TRBD1	TRBV6-4	.	TRBJ2-1
CASSQYQVGTDTQYF	TGTGCCAGTTCTCAATACCAAGTAGGCACAGATACGCAGTATTTT	.	TRBV19	.	TRBJ2-3
CATSRTSTSGQPQHF	TGTGCCACCTCGAGGACATCCACGAGTGGTCAGCCCCAGCATTTT	.	TRBV2	few	TRBJ1-5
CASVSGTTDTQYF	TGTGCCAGCGTATCAGGGACAACAGATACGCAGTATTTT	.	TRBV28	.	TRBJ2-3
CASSSNPGLAGDEQFF	TGCGCCAGCAGCTCCAACCCGGGACTAGCGGGGGATGAGCAGTTCTTC	TRBD2	TRBV5-1	.	TRBJ2-1
CASSLALVAGTDTQYF	TGTGCCAGCAGCTTAGCGTTGGTAGCGGGGACAGATACGCAGTATTTT	TRBD2	TRBV7-2	.	TRBJ2-3
CASTRRGGEKLFF	TGTGCCAGCACGAGAAGGGGTGGGGAAAAACTGTTTTTT	.	TRBV6-6	.	TRBJ1-4
CASRTGTSGNEQFF	TGTGCCAGCAGAACCGGGACTAGCGGCAATGAGCAGTTCTTC	.	TRBV21-1	.	TRBJ2-1
CASSSFPSDNEKLFF	TGCGCCAGCAGCTCTTTTCCCTCAGATAATGAAAAACTGTTTTTT	.	TRBV5-1	.	TRBJ1-4
CASRGTYLYNEQFF	TGTGCCAGCCGCGGGACTTACCTCTACAATGAGCAGTTCTTC	.	TRBV21-1	.	TRBJ2-1
CAWTLGQNPSNEQFF	TGTGCCTGGACCCTGGGGCAGAATCCGAGTAATGAGCAGTTCTTC	.	TRBV30	.	TRBJ2-1
CASSEWGEGDTQYF	TGTGCCAGCAGTGAATGGGGGGAGGGGGATACGCAGTATTTT	TRBD2	TRBV25-1	.	TRBJ2-3
CAISDSPFSPLHF	TGTGCCATCAGTGACAGTCCGTTCTCACCCCTCCACTTT	.	TRBV10-3	.	TRBJ1-6
CASGRFGRNEQYF	TGCGCCAGCGGCCGTTTCGGGAGAAACGAGCAGTACTTC	.	TRBV4-1	.	TRBJ2-7
CASRVAGVVDAEAFF	TGCGCCAGCAGGGTCGCGGGGGTGGTAGATGCTGAAGCTTTCTTT	.	TRBV5-1	.	TRBJ1-1
CASCEIIPYEQYF	TGTGCCAGCTGCGAGATAATACCCTACGAGCAGTACTTC	.	TRBV6-7	few	TRBJ2-7
CASSFAGVEYGYTF	TGCGCCAGCAGCTTCGCAGGGGTAGAGTATGGCTACACCTTC	.	TRBV5-1	.	TRBJ1-2
CASSFTPGQGNSPLHF	TGTGCCAGCAGCTTCACACCGGGACAGGGCAATTCACCCCTCCACTTT	TRBD1	TRBV11-2	.	TRBJ1-6
CASSLQGYEQYF	TGCGCCAGCAGCCTACAGGGGTACGAGCAGTACTTC	TRBD1	TRBV5-1	.	TRBJ2-7
CASSEGQGGFYEQYF	TGTGCCAGCAGCGAGGGACAGGGGGGATTCTACGAGCAGTACTTC	TRBD1	TRBV5-4	.	TRBJ2-7
CSALERGTEAFF	TGCAGCGCCCTTGAACGGGGCACTGAAGCTTTCTTT	.	TRBV29-1	.	TRBJ1-1
CASSDSNQPQHF	TGTGCCAGCAGTGACAGTAATCAGCCCCAGCATTTT	.	TRBV6-6	.	TRBJ1-5
CASGTTGGNEQYF	TGTGCCAGCGGGACGACAGGGGGGAACGAGCAGTACTTC	TRBD1	TRBV3-1/TRBV3-2	.	TRBJ2-7
CASSRGFSDGANYGYTF	TGTGCCAGCTCACGCGGGTTCTCTGACGGAGCTAACTATGGCTACACCTTC	.	TRBV18	.	TRBJ1-2
CACATSGPTDTQYF	TGTGCCTGTGCTACTAGCGGTCCCACAGATACGCAGTATTTT	TRBD2	TRBV30	.	TRBJ2-3
CASSLGQGPNQPQHF	TGCGCCAGCAGCTTGGGGCAGGGGCCCAATCAGCCCCAGCATTTT	.	TRBV5-1	.	TRBJ1-5
CASSGAKGSGTGGYTQYF	TGTGCCAGCAGCGGTGCGAAGGGGTCGGGGACAGGGGGCTATACGCAGTATTTT	TRBD1	TRBV7-9	once	TRBJ2-3